Presented here are 12 T cell receptor beta chains from one specimen sequenced in a study of cytomegalovirus exposure and HLA in healthy donors. The PCR had 60 Vbeta and 13 Jbeta primers. Clones were read by immunoSEQ multiplex PCR, and TCRdb kept only the in-frame ones, dropping some. The sample consists of about 150,000 clones, about 88% of them appearing once. The sequenced sample consisted of PBMCs. These receptors were obtained from a woman aged 18 to 35 in good health and CMV-seronegative.

The chain uses TRBV28 and TRBJ2-7, with unresolved D. The length of the CDR3 is 13 residues. Germline V gene lookup returns CDR1 MDHEN and CDR2 SYDVKM. V was pared by 2 bases and J by 1 base, with 6 bases between. CDR3 residues: CASSLHISYEQYF. The CDR3 DNA sequence: TGTGCCAGCAGTTTACACATTTCCTACGAGCAGTACTTC.

The chain is built from TRBV28 and TRBJ2-1, with 7 bases that match TRBD2. J gave up 4 bases and V 6 bases, and 3 bases lay outside the gene matches. The CDR3 runs 13 residues. From germline, CDR1 is MDHEN and CDR2 SYDVKM. CDR3 loop: CASSSGAYNEQFF. As DNA, the CDR3 is TGTGCCAGCAGCAGCGGGGCTTACAATGAGCAGTTCTTC.

The chain employs TRBV7-9 and TRBJ2-2, with D perhaps matching TRBD1 (6 bases). CDR1 SEHNR and CDR2 FQNEAQ come from the germline V gene (reference sequence). The CDR3 is 15 amino acids. The V end lost 5 bases, the J end lost 7 bases, and 17 bases lay between the germline ends. The DNA of the CDR3 is TGTGCCAGCAGCGCCTTACAGGGCCGGGTCGGGGAGCTGTTTTTT. Protein product: CASSALQGRVGELFF. Based on the CDR3 plus reference TRBV7-9 and TRBJ2-2, the full variable domain is DTGVSQNPRHKITKRGQNVTFRCDPISEHNRLYWYRQTLGQGPEFLTYFQNEAQLEKSRLLSDRFSAERPKGSFSTLEIQRTEQGDSAMYLCASSALQGRVGELFFGEGSRLTVL.

The chain carries TRBV6-1 and TRBJ1-1; no clear D. Germline values: CDR1 MNHNS, CDR2 SASEGT. Trimming took off 5 bases at V and 3 bases at J, with 16 bases between the two ends. The CDR3 is 15 amino acids. The CDR3 reads CASSKGLAWDTEAFF. The CDR3 DNA is TGTGCCAGCAGTAAGGGTCTAGCATGGGACACTGAAGCTTTCTTT.

This clone was counted a few times. The J gene is TRBJ2-3, the V gene TRBV10-3; possible D gene TRBD2, 5 bases. CDR1 and CDR2 (germline): ENHRY, SYGVKD. The CDR3 totals 13 residues. V was trimmed by 4 bases and J by 0 bases, leaving 5 bases between them. For the CDR3, the DNA is TGTGCCATCAGTGGCGGGAGCACAGATACGCAGTATTTT. Protein product: CAISGGSTDTQYF.

The chain links TRBV11-2 to TRBJ2-7, with 9 positions matching TRBD1. After removal of 6 bases from V and 3 bases from J, the junction contained 9 bases not matched to a gene. Looked up from germline, CDR1 is SGHAT and CDR2 is FQNNGV. This CDR3 region has 15 residues. CDR3 nucleotide sequence: TGTGCCAGCAGTCGAAGGTGGGGACAGGGCTACGAGCAGTACTTC. It codes for CASSRRWGQGYEQYF. The whole variable domain, remainder taken from reference TRBV11-2 and TRBJ2-7, is EAGVAQSPRYKIIEKRQSVAFWCNPISGHATLYWYQQILGQGPKLLIQFQNNGVVDDSQLPKDRFSAERLKGVDSTLKIQPAKLEDSAVYLCASSRRWGQGYEQYFGPGTRLTVT.

This chain uses TRBV18 with TRBJ2-5; no firm D call. V lost 2 bases and J 3 bases, leaving 10 bases between the germline ends. This CDR3 has 14 residues. Germline-derived CDR1 and CDR2 are KGHSH and LQKENI. The CDR3 DNA sequence: TGTGCCAGCTCACCAGGGTCCCGGGAAGAGACCCAGTACTTC. Residues: CASSPGSREETQYF.

This chain joins TRBV7-9 and TRBJ2-1; D is ambiguous. V was clipped by 3 bases and J by 8 bases, with 8 bases between them. Germline-derived CDR1 and CDR2 are SEHNR and FQNEAQ (reference sequence). The CDR3 extends over 12 amino acids. The CDR3 region is CASSFILDEQFF. In DNA, the CDR3 is TGTGCCAGCAGCTTTATCCTTGATGAGCAGTTCTTC.

This chain connects TRBV7-9 to TRBJ1-1; 8 bases fit TRBD1. Germline V CDR1 and CDR2: SEHNR, FQNEAQ (reference sequence). The V segment lost 8 bases and the J segment 0 bases; nucleotides outside the gene matches: 14. The CDR3 consists of 17 residues. DNA for the CDR3: TGTGCCAGCGCCTCGTCAGGGGGCAGCCCGATGAACACTGAAGCTTTCTTT. Its protein product is CASASSGGSPMNTEAFF.

The gene calls are TRBV14 and TRBJ1-3; D is undetermined. Looked up from germline, CDR1 is SGHDN and CDR2 is FVKESK. The CDR3 runs to 13 residues. The V and J ends lost 4 bases and 0 bases respectively, with 4 bases between them. CDR3: CASSPFSGNTIYF. The CDR3 region has the DNA TGTGCCAGCAGCCCGTTCTCTGGAAACACCATATATTTT. The full variable domain, completed using reference TRBV14 and TRBJ1-3, is EAGVTQFPSHSVIEKGQTVTLRCDPISGHDNLYWYRRVMGKEIKFLLHFVKESKQDESGMPNNRFLAERTGGTYSTLKVQPAELEDSGVYFCASSPFSGNTIYFGEGSWLTVV.

This rearrangement joins TRBV27 to TRBJ2-2; TRBD2 matches 9 bases. The germline V gene has CDR1 MNHEY and CDR2 SMNVEV (reference sequence). The CDR3 contains 16 residues. Germline trimming cut 6 bases from V and 4 bases from J; bases unmatched to any gene: 9. The DNA of the CDR3 is TGTGCCAGCAGCCCTATAGCGGGAGAGGGCACCGGGGAGCTGTTTTTT. As protein: CASSPIAGEGTGELFF.

The chain links TRBV27 to TRBJ2-5; 8 bases are shared with TRBD1. Germline lookup yields CDR1 MNHEY and CDR2 SMNVEV (reference sequence). The CDR3 runs to 16 residues. J was trimmed by 5 bases and V by 0 bases; bases with no gene match: 8. CDR3 protein: CASSLSRQGNRETQYF. CDR3 bases: TGTGCCAGCAGTTTATCCCGACAGGGGAATAGGGAGACCCAGTACTTC.